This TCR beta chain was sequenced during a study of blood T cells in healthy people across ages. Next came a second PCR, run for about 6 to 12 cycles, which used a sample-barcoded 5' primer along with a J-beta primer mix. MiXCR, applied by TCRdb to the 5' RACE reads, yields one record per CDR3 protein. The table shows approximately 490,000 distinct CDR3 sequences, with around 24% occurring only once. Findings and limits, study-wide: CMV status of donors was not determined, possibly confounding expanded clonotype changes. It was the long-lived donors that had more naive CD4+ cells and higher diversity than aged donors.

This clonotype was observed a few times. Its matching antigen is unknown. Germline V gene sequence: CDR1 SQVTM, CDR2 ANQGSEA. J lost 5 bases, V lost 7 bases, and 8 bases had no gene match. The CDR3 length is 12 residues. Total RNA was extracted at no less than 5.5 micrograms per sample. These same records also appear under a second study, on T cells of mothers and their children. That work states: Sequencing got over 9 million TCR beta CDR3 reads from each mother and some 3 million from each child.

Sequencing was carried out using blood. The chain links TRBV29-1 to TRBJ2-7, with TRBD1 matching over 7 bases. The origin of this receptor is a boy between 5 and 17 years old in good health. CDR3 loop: CSASTGRDEQYF. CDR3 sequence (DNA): TGCAGCGCCTCGACAGGGCGCGACGAGCAGTACTTC.